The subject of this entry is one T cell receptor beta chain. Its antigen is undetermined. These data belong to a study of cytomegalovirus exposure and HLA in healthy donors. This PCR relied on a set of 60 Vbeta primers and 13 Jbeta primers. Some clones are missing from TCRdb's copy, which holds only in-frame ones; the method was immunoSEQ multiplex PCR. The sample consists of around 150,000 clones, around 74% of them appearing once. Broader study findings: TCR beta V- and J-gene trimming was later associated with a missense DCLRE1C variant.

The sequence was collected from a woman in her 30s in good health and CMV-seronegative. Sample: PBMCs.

CDR3 nucleotides: TGTGCCAGCAGCTCACCACTGGAGGGCCTCGGGACCCAGTACTTC. Protein sequence: CASSSPLEGLGTQYF. The V gene is TRBV5-6, the J gene TRBJ2-5; D perhaps matches TRBD2 (6 bases). In germline, CDR1 is SGHDT, CDR2 YYEEEE. The ends were cut back, 3 bases at V and 7 bases at J, with 19 bases in the middle. The CDR3 spans 15 residues.